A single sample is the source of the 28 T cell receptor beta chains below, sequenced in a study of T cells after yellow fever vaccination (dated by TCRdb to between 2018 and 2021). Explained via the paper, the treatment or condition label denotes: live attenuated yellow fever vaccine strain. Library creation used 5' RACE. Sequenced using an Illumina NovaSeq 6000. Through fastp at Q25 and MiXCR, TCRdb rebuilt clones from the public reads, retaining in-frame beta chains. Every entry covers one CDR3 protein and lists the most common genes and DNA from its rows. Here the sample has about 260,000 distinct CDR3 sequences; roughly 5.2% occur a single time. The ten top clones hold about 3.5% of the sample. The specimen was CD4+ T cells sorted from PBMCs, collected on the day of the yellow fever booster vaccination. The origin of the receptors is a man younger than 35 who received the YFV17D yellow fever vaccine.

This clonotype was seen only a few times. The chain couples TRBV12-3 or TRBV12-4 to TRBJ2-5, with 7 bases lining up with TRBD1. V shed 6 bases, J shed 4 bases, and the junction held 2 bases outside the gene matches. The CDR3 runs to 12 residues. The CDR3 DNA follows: TGTGCCAGCAGGGCAGGGGGAGAGACCCAGTACTTC. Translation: CASRAGGETQYF.

CDR3 coding DNA: TGTGCCAGCAGTTTAGGGACAGGCTACGAGCAGTACGTC. This translates into CASSLGTGYEQYV. The rearrangement joins TRBV12-3 or TRBV12-4 to TRBJ2-7, with 7 bases that match TRBD1. This CDR3 contains 13 residues. Unmatched junction bases numbered 0, after V lost 1 base and J lost 3 bases.

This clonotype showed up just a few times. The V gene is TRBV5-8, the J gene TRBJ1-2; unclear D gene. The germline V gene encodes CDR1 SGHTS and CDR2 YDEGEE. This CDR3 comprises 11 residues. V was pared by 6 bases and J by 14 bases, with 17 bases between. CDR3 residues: CASTPLQLRTF. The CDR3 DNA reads TGTGCCAGCACCCCGCTCCAATTGAGGACCTTC. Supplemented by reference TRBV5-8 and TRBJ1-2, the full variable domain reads EAGVTQSPTHLIKTRGQQATLRCSPISGHTSVYWYQQALGLGLQFLLWYDEGEERNRGNFPPRFSGRQFPNYSSELNVNALELEDSALYLCASTPLQLRTFGSGTRLTVV.

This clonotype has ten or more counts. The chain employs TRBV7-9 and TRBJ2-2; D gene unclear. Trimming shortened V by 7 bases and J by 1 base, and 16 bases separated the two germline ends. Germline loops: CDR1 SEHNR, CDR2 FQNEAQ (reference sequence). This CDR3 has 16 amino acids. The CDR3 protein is CASTPRRQKNTGELFF. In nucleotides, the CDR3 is TGTGCCAGCACCCCGCGTAGGCAGAAGAACACCGGGGAGCTGTTTTTT.

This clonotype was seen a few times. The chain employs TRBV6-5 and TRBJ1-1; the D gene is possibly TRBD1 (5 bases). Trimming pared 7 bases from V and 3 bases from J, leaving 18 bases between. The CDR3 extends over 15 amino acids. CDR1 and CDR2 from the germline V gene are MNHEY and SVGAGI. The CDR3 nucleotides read TGTGCCAGCACCACGGGACGGTACAAGGACACTGAAGCTTTCTTT. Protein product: CASTTGRYKDTEAFF.

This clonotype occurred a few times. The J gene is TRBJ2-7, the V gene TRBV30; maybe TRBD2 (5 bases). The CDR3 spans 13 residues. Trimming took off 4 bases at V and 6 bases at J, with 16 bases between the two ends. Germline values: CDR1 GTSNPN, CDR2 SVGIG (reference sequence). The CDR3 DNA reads TGTGCCTGGATATCAGAACGAAGCGGCGAGCAGTACTTC. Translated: CAWISERSGEQYF. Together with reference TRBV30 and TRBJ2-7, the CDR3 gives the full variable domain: SQTIHQWPATLVQPVGSPLSLECTVEGTSNPNLYWYRQAAGRGLQLLFYSVGIGQISSEVPQNLSASRPQDRQFILSSKKLLLSDSGFYLCAWISERSGEQYFGPGTRLTVT.

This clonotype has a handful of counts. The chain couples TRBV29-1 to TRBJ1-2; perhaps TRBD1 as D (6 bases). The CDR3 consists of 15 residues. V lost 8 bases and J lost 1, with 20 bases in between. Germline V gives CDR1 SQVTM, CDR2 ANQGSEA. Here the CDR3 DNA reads TGCAGCTCGCAGGGGTCGCAGAGGGATAACTATGGCTACACCTTC. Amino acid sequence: CSSQGSQRDNYGYTF.

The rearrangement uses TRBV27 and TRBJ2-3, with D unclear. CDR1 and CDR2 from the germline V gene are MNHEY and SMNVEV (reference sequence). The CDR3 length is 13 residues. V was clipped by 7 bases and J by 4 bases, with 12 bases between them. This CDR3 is CASNPMPADTQYF. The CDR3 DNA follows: TGTGCCAGCAACCCGATGCCGGCAGATACGCAGTATTTT.

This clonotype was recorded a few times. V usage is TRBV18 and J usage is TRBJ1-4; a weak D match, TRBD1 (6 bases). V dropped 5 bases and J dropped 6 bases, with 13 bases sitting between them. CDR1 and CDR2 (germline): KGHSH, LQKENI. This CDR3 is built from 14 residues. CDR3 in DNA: TGTGCCAGCTCAACGAGGGGGGGAGATGAAAAACTGTTTTTT. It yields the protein CASSTRGGDEKLFF.

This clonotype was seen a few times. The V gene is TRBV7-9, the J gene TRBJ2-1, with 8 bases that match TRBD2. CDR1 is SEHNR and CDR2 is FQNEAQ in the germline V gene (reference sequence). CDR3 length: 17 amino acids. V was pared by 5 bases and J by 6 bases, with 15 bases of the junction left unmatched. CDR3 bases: TGTGCCAGCAGCCGTCGACACGGGGGGGCTAATCTCAATGAGCAGTTCTTC. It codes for CASSRRHGGANLNEQFF.

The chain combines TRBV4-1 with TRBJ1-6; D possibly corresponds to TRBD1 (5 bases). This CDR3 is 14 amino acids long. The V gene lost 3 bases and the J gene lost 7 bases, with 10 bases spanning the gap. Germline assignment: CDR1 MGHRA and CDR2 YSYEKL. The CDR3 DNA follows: TGCGCCAGCAGCCAGCAAGGGGTAAATTCACCCCTCCACTTT. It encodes CASSQQGVNSPLHF.

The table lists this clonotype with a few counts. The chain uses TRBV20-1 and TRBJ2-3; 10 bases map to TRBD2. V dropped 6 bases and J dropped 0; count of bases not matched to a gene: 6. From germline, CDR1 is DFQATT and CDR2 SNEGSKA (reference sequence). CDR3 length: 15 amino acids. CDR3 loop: CSAVAGGTSTDTQYF. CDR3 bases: TGCAGTGCAGTAGCGGGGGGTACTAGCACAGATACGCAGTATTTT.

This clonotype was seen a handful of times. CDR3 residues: CASSLVGATDTQYF. The DNA for the CDR3 is TGTGCCAGCAGCTTAGTGGGGGCGACAGATACGCAGTATTTT. The gene calls are TRBV7-9 and TRBJ2-3; weak D call: TRBD1 (6 bases). The V and J ends lost 1 base and 3 bases respectively, with 8 bases between them. This CDR3 contains 14 residues. The germline V gene has CDR1 SEHNR and CDR2 FQNEAQ (reference sequence).

CDR3 coding DNA: TGCGCCAGCAGCCGGATCAGTGGCGAAAAACTGTTTTTT. Protein sequence: CASSRISGEKLFF. The V call is TRBV4-1, the J call TRBJ1-4; D is undetermined. CDR3 length equals 13 residues. CDR1 and CDR2 (germline): MGHRA, YSYEKL. With 4 bases removed from V and 8 bases from J, the gap between germline ends came to 11 bases.

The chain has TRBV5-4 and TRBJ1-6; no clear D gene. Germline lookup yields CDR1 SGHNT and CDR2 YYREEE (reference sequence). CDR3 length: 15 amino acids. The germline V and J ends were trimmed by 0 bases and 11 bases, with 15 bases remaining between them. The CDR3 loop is CASSLADYSQAPLHF. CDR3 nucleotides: TGTGCCAGCAGCTTGGCGGACTACTCCCAGGCACCCCTCCACTTT.

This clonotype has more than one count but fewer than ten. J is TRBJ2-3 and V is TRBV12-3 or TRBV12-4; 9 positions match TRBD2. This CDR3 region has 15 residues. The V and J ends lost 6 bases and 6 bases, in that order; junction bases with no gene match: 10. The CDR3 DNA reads TGTGCCAGCAGACCACTAGCGGGTGGATGGGATACGCAGTATTTT. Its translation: CASRPLAGGWDTQYF.

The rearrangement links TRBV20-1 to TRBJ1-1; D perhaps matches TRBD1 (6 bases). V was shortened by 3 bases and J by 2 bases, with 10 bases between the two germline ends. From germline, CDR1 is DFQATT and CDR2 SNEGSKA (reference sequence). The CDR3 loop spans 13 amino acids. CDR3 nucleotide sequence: TGCAGTGCTAGCATGGACAGCAACACTGAAGCTTTCTTT. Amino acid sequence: CSASMDSNTEAFF.

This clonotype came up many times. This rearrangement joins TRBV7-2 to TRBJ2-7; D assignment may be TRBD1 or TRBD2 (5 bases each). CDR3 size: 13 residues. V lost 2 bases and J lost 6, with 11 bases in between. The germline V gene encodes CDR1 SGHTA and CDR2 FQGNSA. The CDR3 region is CASSLRRGGEQYV. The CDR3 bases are TGTGCCAGCAGCTTACGTCGTGGGGGCGAGCAGTACGTC.

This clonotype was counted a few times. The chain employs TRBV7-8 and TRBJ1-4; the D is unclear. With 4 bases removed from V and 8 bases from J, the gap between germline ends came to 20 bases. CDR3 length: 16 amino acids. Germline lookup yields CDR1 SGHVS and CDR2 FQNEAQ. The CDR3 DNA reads TGTGCCAGCAGCTCCCTCACCGACGGAGGAAGCGAAAAACTGTTTTTT. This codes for CASSSLTDGGSEKLFF. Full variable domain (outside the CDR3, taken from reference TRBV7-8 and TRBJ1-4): GAGVSQSPRYKVAKRGQDVALRCDPISGHVSLFWYQQALGQGPEFLTYFQNEAQLDKSGLPSDRFFAERPEGSVSTLKIQRTQQEDSAVYLCASSSLTDGGSEKLFFGSGTQLSVL.

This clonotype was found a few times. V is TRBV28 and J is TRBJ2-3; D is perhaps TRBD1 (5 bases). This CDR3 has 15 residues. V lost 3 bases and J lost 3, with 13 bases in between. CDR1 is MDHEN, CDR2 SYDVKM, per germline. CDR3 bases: TGTGCCAGCAGTTTCGTGTCAGGGTGGACAGATACGCAGTATTTT. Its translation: CASSFVSGWTDTQYF. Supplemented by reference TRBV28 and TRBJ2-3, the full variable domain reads DVKVTQSSRYLVKRTGEKVFLECVQDMDHENMFWYRQDPGLGLRLIYFSYDVKMKEKGDIPEGYSVSREKKERFSLILESASTNQTSMYLCASSFVSGWTDTQYFGPGTRLTVL.

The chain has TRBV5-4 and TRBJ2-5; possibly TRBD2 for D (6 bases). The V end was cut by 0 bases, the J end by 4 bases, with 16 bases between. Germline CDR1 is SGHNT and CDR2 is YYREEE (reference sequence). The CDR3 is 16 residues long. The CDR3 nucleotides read TGTGCCAGCAGCTTGGATGCGGAGGGTTGGGGAGAGACCCAGTACTTC. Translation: CASSLDAEGWGETQYF.

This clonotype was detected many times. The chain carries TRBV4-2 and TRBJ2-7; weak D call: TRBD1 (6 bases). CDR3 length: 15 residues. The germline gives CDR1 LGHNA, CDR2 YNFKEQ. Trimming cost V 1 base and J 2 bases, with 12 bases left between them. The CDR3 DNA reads TGTGCCAGCAGCCAAGGCTCTCAGGGGACCTACGAGCAGTACTTC. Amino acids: CASSQGSQGTYEQYF.

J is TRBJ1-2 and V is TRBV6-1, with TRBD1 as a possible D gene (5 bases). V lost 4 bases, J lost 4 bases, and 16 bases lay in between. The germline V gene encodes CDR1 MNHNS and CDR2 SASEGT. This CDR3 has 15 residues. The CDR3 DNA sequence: TGTGCCAGCAGTGCGCAGGGTGGAGGGCTCTATGGCTACACCTTC. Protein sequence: CASSAQGGGLYGYTF.

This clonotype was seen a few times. The CDR3 sequence is CASSMGGWQPQHF. The CDR3 coding sequence is TGTGCCAGTAGTATGGGGGGCTGGCAGCCCCAGCATTTT. The rearrangement joins TRBV19 to TRBJ1-5, with TRBD1 as a possible D gene (6 bases). V was pared by 3 bases and J by 7 bases, with 10 bases between. The germline V gene encodes CDR1 LNHDA and CDR2 SQIVND (reference sequence). The CDR3 covers 13 residues. Based on the CDR3 plus reference TRBV19 and TRBJ1-5, the full variable domain is DGGITQSPKYLFRKEGQNVTLSCEQNLNHDAMYWYRQDPGQGLRLIYYSQIVNDFQKGDIAEGYSVSREKKESFPLTVTSAQKNPTAFYLCASSMGGWQPQHFGDGTRLSIL.

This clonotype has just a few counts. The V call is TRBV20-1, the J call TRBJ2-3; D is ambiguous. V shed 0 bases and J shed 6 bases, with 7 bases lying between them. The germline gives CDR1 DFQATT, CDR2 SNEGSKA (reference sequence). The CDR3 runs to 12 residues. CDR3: CSAREWSDTQYF. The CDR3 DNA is TGCAGTGCTAGAGAGTGGTCGGATACGCAGTATTTT.

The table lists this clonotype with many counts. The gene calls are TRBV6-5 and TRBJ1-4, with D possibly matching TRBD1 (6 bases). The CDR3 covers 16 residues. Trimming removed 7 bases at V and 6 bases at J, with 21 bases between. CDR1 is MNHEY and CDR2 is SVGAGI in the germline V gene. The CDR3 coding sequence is TGTGCCAGCAAGGGTAGGGGGGCCGTCGGGTATGAAAAACTGTTTTTT. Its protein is CASKGRGAVGYEKLFF.

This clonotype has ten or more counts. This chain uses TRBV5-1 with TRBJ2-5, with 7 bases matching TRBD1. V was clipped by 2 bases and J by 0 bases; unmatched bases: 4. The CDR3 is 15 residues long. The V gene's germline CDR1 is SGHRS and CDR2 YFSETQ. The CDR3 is CASSLSGTDQETQYF. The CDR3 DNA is TGCGCCAGCAGCTTATCCGGGACAGACCAAGAGACCCAGTACTTC.

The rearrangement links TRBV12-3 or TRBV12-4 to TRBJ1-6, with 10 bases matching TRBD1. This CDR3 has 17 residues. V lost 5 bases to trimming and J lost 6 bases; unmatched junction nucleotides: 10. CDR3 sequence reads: CASSPGARQGANSPLHF. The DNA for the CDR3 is TGTGCCAGCAGTCCGGGGGCCCGACAGGGGGCTAATTCACCCCTCCACTTT.